The clone carrying this T cell receptor (beta chain) was recorded only once. A second PCR of roughly 7 to 11 cycles used a sample-barcoded 5' primer and a J-beta primer mix. MiXCR, run by TCRdb on the 5' RACE reads, gives a single entry per CDR3 protein. Here the sample spans about 640,000 distinct CDR3 sequences, 45% to 65% being singletons. The CDR3 is 13 amino acids. CDR1 is SQVTM and CDR2 is ANQGSEA in the germline V gene. Trimming cost V 4 bases and J 11 bases, with 18 bases left between them. These data belong to a study of blood T cells in healthy people across ages. This sequence originates from a man in his 60s in good health. Material: blood. V usage is TRBV29-1 and J usage is TRBJ2-1, with D uncertain. The CDR3 coding sequence is TGCAGCGTTGTTGCGGTTCTGGGAAGTAAGCAGTTCTTC. Translation gives CSVVAVLGSKQFF.